What follows are 3 T cell receptor beta chains derived from one specimen sequenced in a study of blood T cell repertoires in COVID-19. Profiling relied on immunoSEQ multiplex PCR, and the TCRdb table lists in-frame clones only, not all of them. This table has 300,000 to 350,000 clones, 90% appearing once. The sample consisted of PBMCs or T cells enriched from blood (not recorded which). The receptors come from a woman in her thirties who had been exposed to COVID-19.

This chain links TRBV19 with TRBJ2-5; the match to TRBD1 covers 9 bases. Trimming removed 7 bases from V and 0 bases from J; junction bases left unmatched: 6. The CDR3 consists of 15 residues. Germline assignment: CDR1 LNHDA and CDR2 SQIVND (reference sequence). In DNA form, the CDR3 reads TGTGCCAGTACCCGGGGGGACAGGGACCAAGAGACCCAGTACTTC. Translating gives CASTRGDRDQETQYF.

The chain combines TRBV27 with TRBJ1-1; 7 positions agree with TRBD1. J lost 6 bases, V lost 2 bases, and 6 bases had no gene match. Looked up from germline, CDR1 is MNHEY and CDR2 is SMNVEV (reference sequence). The length of the CDR3 is 14 residues. DNA of the CDR3: TGTGCCAGCAGTTTAATCCAGGGGGTGGCTGAAGCTTTCTTT. Translating gives CASSLIQGVAEAFF.

Here the CDR3 DNA reads TGTGCCAGCGGACCGGGACAGGGAAAGCCTAACTATGGCTACACCTTC. Translated: CASGPGQGKPNYGYTF. V is TRBV5-8 and J is TRBJ1-2; 9 bases are shared with TRBD1. This CDR3 has 16 amino acids. Unmatched junction bases numbered 10, after V lost 7 bases and J lost 0 bases. In germline, CDR1 is SGHTS, CDR2 YDEGEE.